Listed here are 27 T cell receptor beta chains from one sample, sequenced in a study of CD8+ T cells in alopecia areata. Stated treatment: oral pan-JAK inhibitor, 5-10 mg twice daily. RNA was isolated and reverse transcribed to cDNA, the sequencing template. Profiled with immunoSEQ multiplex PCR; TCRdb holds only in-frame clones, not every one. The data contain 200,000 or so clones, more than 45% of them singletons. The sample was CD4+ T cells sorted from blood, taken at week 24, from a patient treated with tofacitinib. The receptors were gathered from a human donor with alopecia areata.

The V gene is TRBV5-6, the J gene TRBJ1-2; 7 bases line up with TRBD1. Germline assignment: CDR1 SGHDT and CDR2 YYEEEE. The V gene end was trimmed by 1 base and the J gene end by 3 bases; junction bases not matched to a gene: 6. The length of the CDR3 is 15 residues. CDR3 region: CASSLIRTGHYGYTF. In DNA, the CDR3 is TGTGCCAGCAGCTTGATCAGGACAGGTCACTATGGCTACACCTTC.

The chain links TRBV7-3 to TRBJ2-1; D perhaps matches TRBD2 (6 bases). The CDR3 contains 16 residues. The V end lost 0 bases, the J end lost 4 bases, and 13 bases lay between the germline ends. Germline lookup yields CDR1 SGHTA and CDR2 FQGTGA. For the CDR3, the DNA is TGTGCCAGCAGCTTAACCTCAGGGACTCGATACAATGAGCAGTTCTTC. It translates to CASSLTSGTRYNEQFF.

The CDR3, as DNA: TGTGCCAGCAGCCGACCAACATACAATGAGCAGTTCTTC. Translating it yields CASSRPTYNEQFF. The V call is TRBV6-5, the J call TRBJ2-1; D gene unclear. CDR3 size: 13 residues. The germline gives CDR1 MNHEY, CDR2 SVGAGI. V gave up 6 bases and J gave up 4 bases, with 10 bases separating them.

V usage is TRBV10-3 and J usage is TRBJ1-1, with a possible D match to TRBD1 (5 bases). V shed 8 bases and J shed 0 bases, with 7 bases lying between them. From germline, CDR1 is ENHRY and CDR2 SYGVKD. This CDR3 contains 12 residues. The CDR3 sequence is CAIGGLNTEAFF. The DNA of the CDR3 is TGTGCCATCGGGGGTCTGAACACTGAAGCTTTCTTT.

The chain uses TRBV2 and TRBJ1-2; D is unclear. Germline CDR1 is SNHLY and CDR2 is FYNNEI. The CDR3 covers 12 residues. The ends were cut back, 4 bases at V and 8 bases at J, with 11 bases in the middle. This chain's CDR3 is CASSGREEGYTF. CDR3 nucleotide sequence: TGTGCCAGCAGTGGAAGGGAGGAGGGCTACACCTTC.

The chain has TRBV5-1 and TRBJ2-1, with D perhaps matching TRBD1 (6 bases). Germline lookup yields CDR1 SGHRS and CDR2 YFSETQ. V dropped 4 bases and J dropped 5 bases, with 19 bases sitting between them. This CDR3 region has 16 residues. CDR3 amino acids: CASSAERGLANNEQFF. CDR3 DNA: TGCGCCAGCAGCGCCGAGAGGGGGTTGGCTAACAATGAGCAGTTCTTC.

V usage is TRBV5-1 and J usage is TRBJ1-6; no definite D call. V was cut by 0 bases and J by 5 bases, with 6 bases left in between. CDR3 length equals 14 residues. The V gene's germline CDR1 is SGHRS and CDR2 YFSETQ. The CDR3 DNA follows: TGCGCCAGCAGCTTGGGACGGGATAATTCACCCCTCCACTTT. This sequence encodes CASSLGRDNSPLHF.

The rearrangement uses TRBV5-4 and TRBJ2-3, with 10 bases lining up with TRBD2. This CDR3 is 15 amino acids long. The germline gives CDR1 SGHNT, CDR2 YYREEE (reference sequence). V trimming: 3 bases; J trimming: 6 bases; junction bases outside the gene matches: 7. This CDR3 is CASSSAGGSPDTQYF. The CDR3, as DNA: TGTGCCAGCAGCTCAGCGGGGGGGAGTCCGGATACGCAGTATTTT.

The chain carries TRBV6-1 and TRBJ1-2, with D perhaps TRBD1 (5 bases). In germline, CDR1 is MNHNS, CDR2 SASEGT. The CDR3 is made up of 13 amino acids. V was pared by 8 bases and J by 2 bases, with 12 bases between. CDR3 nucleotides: TGTGCCAGCGCTGCGACAGCGAACTATGGCTACACCTTC. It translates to CASAATANYGYTF.

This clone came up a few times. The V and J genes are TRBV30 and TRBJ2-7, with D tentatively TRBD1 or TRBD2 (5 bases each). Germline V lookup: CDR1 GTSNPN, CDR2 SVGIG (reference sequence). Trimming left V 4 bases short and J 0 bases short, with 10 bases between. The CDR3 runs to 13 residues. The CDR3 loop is CAWNLGTSYEQYF. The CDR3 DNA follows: TGTGCCTGGAATCTAGGGACCTCCTACGAGCAGTACTTC.

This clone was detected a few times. CDR3 loop: CASSFSGAGRGYTF. The CDR3 DNA is TGTGCCAGCAGCTTTTCAGGGGCGGGCCGAGGCTACACCTTC. The chain has TRBV7-2 and TRBJ1-2, with a weak D call TRBD1 (6 bases). CDR3 length: 14 amino acids. Trimming shortened V by 3 bases and J by 8 bases, and 16 bases separated the two germline ends. Looked up from germline, CDR1 is SGHTA and CDR2 is FQGNSA. Looking up the rest from reference TRBV7-2 and TRBJ1-2 gives the full variable domain: GAGVSQSPSNKVTEKGKDVELRCDPISGHTALYWYRQSLGQGLEFLIYFQGNSAPDKSGLPSDRFSAERTGGSVSTLTIQRTQQEDSAVYLCASSFSGAGRGYTFGSGTRLTVV.

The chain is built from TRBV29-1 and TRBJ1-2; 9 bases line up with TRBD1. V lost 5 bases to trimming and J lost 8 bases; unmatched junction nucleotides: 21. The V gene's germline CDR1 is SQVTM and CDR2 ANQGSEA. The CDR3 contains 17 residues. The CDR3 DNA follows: TGCAGCGTTCTTCAGCGACGACAGGGGGTAGGTCCGAACGGCTACACCTTC. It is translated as CSVLQRRQGVGPNGYTF.

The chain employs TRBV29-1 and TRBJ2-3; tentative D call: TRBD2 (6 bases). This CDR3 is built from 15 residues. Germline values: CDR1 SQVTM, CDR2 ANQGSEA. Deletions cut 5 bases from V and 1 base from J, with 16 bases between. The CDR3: CSVLPPSDRTDTQYF. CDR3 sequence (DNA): TGCAGCGTTCTTCCTCCTAGCGACCGCACAGATACGCAGTATTTT.

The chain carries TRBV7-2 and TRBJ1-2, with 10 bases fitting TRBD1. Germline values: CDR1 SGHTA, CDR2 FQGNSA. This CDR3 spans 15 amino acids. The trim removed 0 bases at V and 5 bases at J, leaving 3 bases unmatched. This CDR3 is CASSLAPGQGYGYTF. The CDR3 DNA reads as TGTGCCAGCAGCTTAGCCCCGGGACAGGGGTATGGCTACACCTTC.

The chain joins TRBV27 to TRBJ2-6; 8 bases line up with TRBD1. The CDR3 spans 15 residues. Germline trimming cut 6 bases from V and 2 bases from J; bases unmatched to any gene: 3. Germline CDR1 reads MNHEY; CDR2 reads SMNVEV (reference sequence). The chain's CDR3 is CASRAQGAGANVLTF. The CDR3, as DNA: TGTGCCAGCAGGGCACAGGGGGCTGGGGCCAACGTCCTGACTTTC. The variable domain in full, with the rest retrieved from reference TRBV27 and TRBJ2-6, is EAQVTQNPRYLITVTGKKLTVTCSQNMNHEYMSWYRQDPGLGLRQIYYSMNVEVTDKGDVPEGYKVSRKEKRNFPLILESPSPNQTSLYFCASRAQGAGANVLTFGAGSRLTVL.

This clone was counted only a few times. The CDR3 spells CASSLQTGGNEQFF. DNA of the CDR3: TGCGCCAGCAGCCTACAGACAGGGGGAAATGAGCAGTTCTTC. The chain combines TRBV5-1 with TRBJ2-1; 9 bases fit TRBD1. CDR3 length: 14 residues. Germline CDR1 SGHRS, CDR2 YFSETQ. Losses at the gene ends were 4 bases for V and 7 bases for J; bases not matched to a gene: 6.

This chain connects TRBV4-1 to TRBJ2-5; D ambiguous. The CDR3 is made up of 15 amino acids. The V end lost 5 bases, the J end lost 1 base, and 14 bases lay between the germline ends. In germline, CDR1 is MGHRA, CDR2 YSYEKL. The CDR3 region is CASSDPPGPQETQYF. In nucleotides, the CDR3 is TGCGCCAGCAGCGACCCTCCGGGCCCCCAAGAGACCCAGTACTTC.

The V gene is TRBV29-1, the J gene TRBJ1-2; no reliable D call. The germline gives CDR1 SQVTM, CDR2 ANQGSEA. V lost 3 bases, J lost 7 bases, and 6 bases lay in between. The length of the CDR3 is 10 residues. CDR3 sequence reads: CSVDAGGYTF. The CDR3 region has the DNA TGCAGCGTTGACGCAGGTGGCTACACCTTC. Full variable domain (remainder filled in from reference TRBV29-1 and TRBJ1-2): SAVISQKPSRDICQRGTSLTIQCQVDSQVTMMFWYRQQPGQSLTLIATANQGSEATYESGFVIDKFPISRPNLTFSTLTVSNMSPEDSSIYLCSVDAGGYTFGSGTRLTVV.

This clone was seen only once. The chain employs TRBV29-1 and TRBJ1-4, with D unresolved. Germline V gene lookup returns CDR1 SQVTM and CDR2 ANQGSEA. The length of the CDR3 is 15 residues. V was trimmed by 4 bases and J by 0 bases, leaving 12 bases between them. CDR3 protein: CSVGERTTTNEKLFF. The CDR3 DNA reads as TGCAGCGTTGGAGAAAGGACCACAACTAATGAAAAACTGTTTTTT. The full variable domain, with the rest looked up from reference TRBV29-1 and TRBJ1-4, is SAVISQKPSRDICQRGTSLTIQCQVDSQVTMMFWYRQQPGQSLTLIATANQGSEATYESGFVIDKFPISRPNLTFSTLTVSNMSPEDSSIYLCSVGERTTTNEKLFFGSGTQLSVL.

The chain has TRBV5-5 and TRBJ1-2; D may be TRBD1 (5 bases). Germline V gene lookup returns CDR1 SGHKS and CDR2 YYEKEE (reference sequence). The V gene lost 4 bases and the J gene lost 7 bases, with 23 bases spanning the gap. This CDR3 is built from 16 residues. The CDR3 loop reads CASSPQSWGGVVGYTF. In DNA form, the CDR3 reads TGTGCCAGCAGCCCGCAAAGTTGGGGAGGGGTTGTTGGCTACACCTTC.

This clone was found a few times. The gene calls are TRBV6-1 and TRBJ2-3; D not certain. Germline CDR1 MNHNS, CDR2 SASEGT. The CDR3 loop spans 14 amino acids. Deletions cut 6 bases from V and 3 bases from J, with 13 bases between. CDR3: CASRTAGLTDTQYF. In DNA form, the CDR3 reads TGTGCCAGCAGGACGGCAGGATTGACAGATACGCAGTATTTT.

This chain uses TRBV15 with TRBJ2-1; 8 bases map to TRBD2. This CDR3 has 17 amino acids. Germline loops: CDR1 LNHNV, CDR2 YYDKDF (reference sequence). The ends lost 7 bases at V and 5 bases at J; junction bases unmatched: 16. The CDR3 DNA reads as TGTGCCACCACCGCAGCGGGAGAGGGTAGATTTAACAATGAGCAGTTCTTC. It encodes CATTAAGEGRFNNEQFF.

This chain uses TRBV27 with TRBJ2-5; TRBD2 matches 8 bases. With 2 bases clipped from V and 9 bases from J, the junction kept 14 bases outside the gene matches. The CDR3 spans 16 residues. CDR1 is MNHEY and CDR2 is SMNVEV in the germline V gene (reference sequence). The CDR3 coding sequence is TGTGCCAGCAGTTTACTCTCCGGGACTAGTTCTAGGGCCCAGTACTTC. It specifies CASSLLSGTSSRAQYF.

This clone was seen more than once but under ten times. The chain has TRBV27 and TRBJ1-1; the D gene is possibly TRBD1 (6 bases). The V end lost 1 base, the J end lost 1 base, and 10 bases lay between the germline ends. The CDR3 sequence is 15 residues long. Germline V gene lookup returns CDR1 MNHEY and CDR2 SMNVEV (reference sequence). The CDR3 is CASSLYRGANTEAFF. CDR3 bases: TGTGCCAGCAGTTTATATCGGGGGGCGAACACTGAAGCTTTCTTT.

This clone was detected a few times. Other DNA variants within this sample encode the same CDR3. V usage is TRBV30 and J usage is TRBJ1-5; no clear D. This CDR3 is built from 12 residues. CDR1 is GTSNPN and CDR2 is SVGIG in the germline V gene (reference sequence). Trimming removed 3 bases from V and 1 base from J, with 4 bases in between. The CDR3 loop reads CAWSLSNQPQHF. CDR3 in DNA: TGTGCCTGGAGCCTAAGCAATCAGCCCCAGCATTTT.

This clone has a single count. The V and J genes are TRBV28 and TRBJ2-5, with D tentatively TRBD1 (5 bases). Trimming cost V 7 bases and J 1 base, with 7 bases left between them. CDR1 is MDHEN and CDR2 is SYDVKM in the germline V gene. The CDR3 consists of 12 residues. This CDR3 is CASTGAQETQYF. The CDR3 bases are TGTGCCAGCACTGGGGCCCAAGAGACCCAGTACTTC.

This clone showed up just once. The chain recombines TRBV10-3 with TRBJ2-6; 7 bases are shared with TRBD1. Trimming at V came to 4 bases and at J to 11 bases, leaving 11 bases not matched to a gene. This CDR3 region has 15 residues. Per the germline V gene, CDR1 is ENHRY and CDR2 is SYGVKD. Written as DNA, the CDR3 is TGTGCCATCAGTGCAGACAGGGTAGCTTCGGACGTCCTGACTTTC. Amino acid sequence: CAISADRVASDVLTF.